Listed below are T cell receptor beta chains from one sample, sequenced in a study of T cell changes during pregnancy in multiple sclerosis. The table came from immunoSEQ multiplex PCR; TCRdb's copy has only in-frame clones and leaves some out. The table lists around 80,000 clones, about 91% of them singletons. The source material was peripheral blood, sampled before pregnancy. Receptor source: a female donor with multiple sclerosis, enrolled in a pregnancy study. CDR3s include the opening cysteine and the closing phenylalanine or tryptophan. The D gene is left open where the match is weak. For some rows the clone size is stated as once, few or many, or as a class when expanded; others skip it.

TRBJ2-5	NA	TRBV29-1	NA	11	TGCAGCGTCCTCGGCGGGGAGACCCAGTACTTC	CSVLGGETQYF
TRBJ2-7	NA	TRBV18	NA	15	TGTGCCAGCTCACCCACCTCCCACGGTACCAGGGAGCAGTACTTC	CASSPTSHGTREQYF
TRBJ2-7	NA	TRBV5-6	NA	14	TGTGCCAGCAGTCCGTCCAACAGGGCTCTGGCTAAGTACTTC	CASSPSNRALAKYF
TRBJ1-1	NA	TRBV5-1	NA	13	TGCGCCAGCAGCCAACTAGGGGGCACTGAAGCTTTCTTT	CASSQLGGTEAFF
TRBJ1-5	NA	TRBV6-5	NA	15	TGTGCCAGCAGACTTCGTTCTGGTGGCAATCAGCCCCAGCATTTT	CASRLRSGGNQPQHF
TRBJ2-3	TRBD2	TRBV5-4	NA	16	TGTGCCAGCAGCCCGAGGGGCGGGGGGGCGGAAGATACGCAGTATTTT	CASSPRGGGAEDTQYF
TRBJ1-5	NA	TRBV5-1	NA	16	TGCGCCAGCAGCTTGTGGGGGGGACCTGGAAATCAGCCCCAGCATTTT	CASSLWGGPGNQPQHF
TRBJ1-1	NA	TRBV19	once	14	TGTGCCAGTAGTACAGGGTTGCAAGTCGGTGAAGCTTTCTTT	CASSTGLQVGEAFF
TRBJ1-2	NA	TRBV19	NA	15	TGTGCCAGTAGGGGTACCCGACACTCTAACTATGGCTACACCTTC	CASRGTRHSNYGYTF
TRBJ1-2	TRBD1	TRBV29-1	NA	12	TGCAGCGCCGGGACAGGGACGGATGGCTACACCTTC	CSAGTGTDGYTF
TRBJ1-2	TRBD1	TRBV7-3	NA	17	TGTGCCAGCAGCCCACGACAGGGGGCGCGGGGTTGGAATGGCTACACCTTC	CASSPRQGARGWNGYTF
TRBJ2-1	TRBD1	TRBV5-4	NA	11	TGTGCCAGCAGCTCGGACAGGGAGCAGTTCTTC	CASSSDREQFF
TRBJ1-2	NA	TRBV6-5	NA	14	TGTGCCAGCCAACTAACACAGGGAAGCTATGGCTACACCTTC	CASQLTQGSYGYTF
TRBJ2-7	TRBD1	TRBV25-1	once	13	TGTGCCAGCAGTGAGACAGGGACCTACGAGCAGTACTTC	CASSETGTYEQYF
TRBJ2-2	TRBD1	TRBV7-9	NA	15	TGTGCCACGATGACCCGACAGGGAGAAACCGGGGAGCTGTTTTTT	CATMTRQGETGELFF
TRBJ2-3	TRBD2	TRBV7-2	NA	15	TGTGCCAGCAGCTTAACTAGCGGGGGCACAGATACGCAGTATTTT	CASSLTSGGTDTQYF